This passage covers 30 T cell receptor beta chains from one sample sequenced in a study of blood T cell repertoires in COVID-19. Sequencing used immunoSEQ multiplex PCR; TCRdb keeps in-frame clones, though not all of them. This repertoire shows about 150,000 clones, roughly four fifths found once; its top ten account for more than 3%. The sample was PBMCs or T cells enriched from blood (not recorded which). Receptors originate from a woman between 50 and 59 years old with acute COVID-19.

The chain recombines TRBV28 with TRBJ1-1; D uncertain. This CDR3 comprises 13 residues. Germline CDR1 and CDR2: MDHEN and SYDVKM. With 2 bases removed from V and 3 bases from J, the gap between germline ends came to 7 bases. The CDR3 sequence is CASSLGRDTEAFF. The CDR3 DNA sequence: TGTGCCAGCAGTTTAGGGAGGGACACTGAAGCTTTCTTT.

J is TRBJ1-1 and V is TRBV15, with TRBD1 as a possible D gene (5 bases). Germline values: CDR1 LNHNV, CDR2 YYDKDF (reference sequence). V dropped 0 bases and J dropped 8 bases, with 16 bases sitting between them. CDR3 length: 15 amino acids. DNA for the CDR3: TGTGCCACCAGCAGAGATCACAGGATCTTCAGGGAAGCTTTCTTT. Its protein product is CATSRDHRIFREAFF.

The chain carries TRBV5-1 and TRBJ1-2, with D unclear. Germline V lookup: CDR1 SGHRS, CDR2 YFSETQ. With 0 bases removed from V and 3 bases from J, the gap between germline ends came to 9 bases. The CDR3 has 14 amino acids. The CDR3 is CASSLAPSDYGYTF. The CDR3 bases are TGCGCCAGCAGCTTGGCTCCGTCAGACTATGGCTACACCTTC.

CDR3 residues: CASSYKAGGDEQYF. The CDR3 DNA sequence: TGTGCCAGCAGTTACAAAGCGGGAGGGGACGAGCAGTACTTC. V and J are TRBV6-5 and TRBJ2-7, with TRBD2 matching over 10 bases. The V gene end was trimmed by 2 bases and the J gene end by 5 bases; junction bases not matched to a gene: 3. The germline V gene has CDR1 MNHEY and CDR2 SVGAGI. The CDR3 is 14 amino acids.

The chain uses TRBV3-1 (or the pseudogene TRBV3-2) and TRBJ1-6; a possible D gene is TRBD1 (5 bases). The V gene's germline CDR1 is LGHDT and CDR2 YNNKEL (reference sequence). With 1 base removed from V and 10 bases from J, the gap between germline ends came to 20 bases. The CDR3 contains 17 residues. The CDR3 here is CASSQGGIAGLGSPLHF. CDR3 bases: TGTGCCAGCAGCCAAGGGGGAATAGCAGGGCTAGGATCACCCCTCCACTTT.

A single count supports this clone. Relative to the germline gene, one junction end is altered; a read error may explain this. V is TRBV7-7 and J is TRBJ2-7, with 10 bases matching TRBD1. Germline V gene data show CDR1 as SSHAT and CDR2 as FNYEAQ (reference sequence). The CDR3 has 19 residues. The CDR3, as DNA: TGTGCTAGCAGCTTAGTAAGGGACAGGGGTGAAGCTGATTCCTACGAGCAGTACTTC. Amino acids: CASSLVRDRGEADSYEQYF.

A few counts support this clone. This chain links TRBV2 with TRBJ1-1, with 10 bases that match TRBD1. Unmatched junction bases numbered 0, after V lost 4 bases and J lost 1 base. This CDR3 is built from 14 residues. In germline, CDR1 is SNHLY, CDR2 FYNNEI. DNA for the CDR3: TGTGCCAGCAGTGGGACAGGGGGGAACACTGAAGCTTTCTTT. Translation: CASSGTGGNTEAFF.

This chain joins TRBV24-1 and TRBJ1-2, with D perhaps TRBD1 (5 bases). The V gene lost 9 bases and the J gene lost 2 bases, with 18 bases spanning the gap. Germline V lookup: CDR1 KGHDR, CDR2 SFDVKD. There are 15 residues in the CDR3. CDR3 loop: CATFGLRAGNYGYTF. The CDR3 coding sequence is TGTGCCACCTTTGGTCTCAGGGCGGGGAACTATGGCTACACCTTC.

CDR3 DNA: TGTGCCAGCAGCTTAGCGGGGTTAGATACGCAGTATTTT. The encoded protein is CASSLAGLDTQYF. The genes are TRBV11-3 and TRBJ2-3, with D possibly being TRBD2 (5 bases). With 1 base removed from V and 5 bases from J, the gap between germline ends came to 7 bases. Germline V CDR1 and CDR2: SGHNT, YENEEA. The CDR3 consists of 13 residues.

The chain employs TRBV7-9 and TRBJ1-2; TRBD1 agrees at 7 bases. The CDR3 loop spans 14 amino acids. Germline V gene data show CDR1 as SEHNR and CDR2 as FQNEAQ (reference sequence). The trim removed 7 bases at V and 1 base at J, leaving 6 bases unmatched. The CDR3 protein is CASILQGGNYGYTF. In nucleotides, the CDR3 is TGTGCCAGCATCCTCCAGGGGGGTAACTATGGCTACACCTTC.

This sequence joins TRBV29-1 and TRBJ2-7; 7 bases align to TRBD2. J was trimmed by 6 bases and V by 1 base; bases with no gene match: 3. Germline CDR1 and CDR2: SQVTM and ANQGSEA. The CDR3 contains 12 residues. The CDR3 region is CSVEGGGGEQYF. Here the CDR3 DNA reads TGCAGCGTTGAAGGGGGCGGGGGCGAGCAGTACTTC.

V gene TRBV2 combines with J gene TRBJ1-5; D remains unclear. The CDR3 consists of 13 residues. The V end was cut by 3 bases, the J end by 3 bases, with 6 bases between. CDR1 and CDR2 from the germline V gene are SNHLY and FYNNEI. CDR3 residues: CASSDSLNQPQHF. Written as DNA, the CDR3 is TGTGCCAGCAGTGATTCCCTCAATCAGCCCCAGCATTTT. Variable domain in full (rest from reference TRBV2 and TRBJ1-5): EPEVTQTPSHQVTQMGQEVILRCVPISNHLYFYWYRQILGQKVEFLVSFYNNEISEKSEIFDDQFSVERPDGSNFTLKIRSTKLEDSAMYFCASSDSLNQPQHFGDGTRLSIL.

This clone has just a few counts. The V and J genes are TRBV7-9 and TRBJ2-7; 8 bases match TRBD1. Unmatched junction bases numbered 6, after V lost 5 bases and J lost 3 bases. The germline V gene encodes CDR1 SEHNR and CDR2 FQNEAQ (reference sequence). The length of the CDR3 is 14 residues. The CDR3 here is CASSAQGASYEQYF. The CDR3 nucleotides read TGTGCCAGCAGCGCGCAGGGGGCGAGCTACGAGCAGTACTTC.

J is TRBJ2-1 and V is TRBV2, with 14 nucleotides matching TRBD2. V was pared by 6 bases and J by 8 bases, with 12 bases of the junction left unmatched. This CDR3 has 17 residues. From germline, CDR1 is SNHLY and CDR2 FYNNEI. CDR3 in amino acids: CASRPPGTSGSMYEQFF. CDR3 sequence (DNA): TGTGCCAGCAGGCCTCCCGGGACTAGCGGGAGTATGTATGAGCAGTTCTTC.

The chain has TRBV2 and TRBJ2-3; D gene unclear. The V gene's germline CDR1 is SNHLY and CDR2 FYNNEI. The CDR3 loop spans 15 amino acids. The V end was cut by 2 bases, the J end by 2 bases, with 11 bases between. The CDR3 loop reads CASSESSSPTDTQYF. The DNA of the CDR3 is TGTGCCAGCAGTGAATCGAGCTCACCCACAGATACGCAGTATTTT.

This chain links TRBV10-2 with TRBJ1-6; D gene unclear. Per germline, CDR1 WSHSY and CDR2 SAAADI. The CDR3 loop spans 13 amino acids. The V end was cut by 7 bases, the J end by 4 bases, with 8 bases between. This chain's CDR3 is CASKEEYNSPLHF. The CDR3 coding sequence is TGCGCCAGCAAGGAGGAGTATAATTCACCCCTCCACTTT.

The V gene is TRBV5-1, the J gene TRBJ2-7; 7 bases map to TRBD2. Unmatched junction bases numbered 7, after V lost 4 bases and J lost 3 bases. Germline CDR1 SGHRS, CDR2 YFSETQ. The CDR3 spans 14 residues. CDR3 sequence (DNA): TGCGCCAGCAGCCTGGGCGGGACTAACTACGAGCAGTACTTC. Translated: CASSLGGTNYEQYF.

The chain has TRBV19 and TRBJ1-5, with 7 bases lining up with TRBD1. Losses at the gene ends were 6 bases for V and 5 bases for J; bases not matched to a gene: 7. CDR1 and CDR2 (germline): LNHDA, SQIVND (reference sequence). The CDR3 is made up of 14 amino acids. This chain's CDR3 is CASRKQGEDQPQHF. The CDR3 bases are TGTGCCAGTAGGAAGCAGGGGGAGGATCAGCCCCAGCATTTT.

This chain connects TRBV12-5 to TRBJ1-5; 8 bases line up with TRBD1. Germline assignment: CDR1 LGHNT and CDR2 FRNRAP. V lost 5 bases, J lost 7 bases, and 22 bases stayed unmatched. This CDR3 has 19 amino acids. Written as DNA, the CDR3 is TGTGCTAGTGGTCTCTTCCGGAGGATACAGGGGGAGGGGGGACAGCCCCAGCATTTT. This gives the protein CASGLFRRIQGEGGQPQHF.

The CDR3 loop reads CAIKASGSTDTQYF. In DNA, the CDR3 is TGTGCCATCAAGGCGAGCGGGAGCACAGATACGCAGTATTTT. V is TRBV10-3 and J is TRBJ2-3; the D gene is possibly TRBD2 (6 bases). V was cut by 7 bases and J by 0 bases, with 11 bases left in between. The CDR3 contains 14 residues. Germline V gene lookup returns CDR1 ENHRY and CDR2 SYGVKD.

The V and J genes are TRBV7-2 and TRBJ2-6; D might be TRBD1 (6 bases). CDR1 is SGHTA and CDR2 is FQGNSA in the germline V gene. CDR3 size: 14 residues. Trimming removed 5 bases at V and 4 bases at J, with 9 bases between. The CDR3 spells CASSLGGGANVLTF. CDR3 bases: TGTGCCAGCAGCCTTGGGGGCGGGGCCAACGTCCTGACTTTC.

The chain employs TRBV7-3 and TRBJ2-1, with D possibly TRBD1 on 6 matching bases. This CDR3 spans 15 amino acids. V gave up 5 bases and J gave up 3 bases, with 14 bases separating them. Germline V gene lookup returns CDR1 SGHTA and CDR2 FQGTGA. The CDR3 bases are TGTGCCAGCAGCCCCCTGAGGGGGAGCTACAATGAGCAGTTCTTC. Encoded protein: CASSPLRGSYNEQFF.

The table lists this clone with a count of one. The chain uses TRBV7-2 and TRBJ1-6; D is ambiguous. The CDR3 has 17 amino acids. With 1 base removed from V and 0 bases from J, the gap between germline ends came to 10 bases. Per the germline V gene, CDR1 is SGHTA and CDR2 is FQGNSA. Here the CDR3 reads CASSLELGSSYNSPLHF. The CDR3 DNA reads as TGTGCCAGCAGCTTAGAGTTAGGGAGCTCCTATAATTCACCCCTCCACTTT.

V and J are TRBV2 and TRBJ2-5, with 10 bases identical to TRBD2. V lost 1 base to trimming and J lost 2 bases; unmatched junction nucleotides: 4. CDR3 size: 16 residues. Germline CDR1 and CDR2: SNHLY and FYNNEI. The DNA for the CDR3 is TGTGCCAGCAGTGAAGGGCTAGCGGGAGCTCAAGAGACCCAGTACTTC. As protein: CASSEGLAGAQETQYF.

The rearrangement links TRBV23-1 to TRBJ1-1, with no clear D. TRBV23-1 is given ORF status, its function remaining uncertain. The V and J ends lost 4 bases and 3 bases respectively, with 15 bases between them. The CDR3 has 15 residues. CDR3 nucleotides: TGCGCCAGCAGTCCCTCTGCGTCGAGGTACACTGAAGCTTTCTTT. Translated: CASSPSASRYTEAFF.

The chain recombines TRBV28 with TRBJ2-1; 10 positions match TRBD2. Looked up from germline, CDR1 is MDHEN and CDR2 is SYDVKM. V was clipped by 3 bases and J by 6 bases; unmatched bases: 8. The CDR3 contains 16 residues. The CDR3 loop reads CASSLVASGSRNEQFF. CDR3 in DNA: TGTGCCAGCAGTTTGGTCGCTAGCGGGAGTCGCAATGAGCAGTTCTTC.

This clone was found many times. This chain joins TRBV10-1 and TRBJ2-3; a possible D gene is TRBD2 (5 bases). The CDR3 runs to 14 residues. CDR1 is WNHNN and CDR2 is SYGVQD in the germline V gene (reference sequence). With 4 bases removed from V and 0 bases from J, the gap between germline ends came to 8 bases. The CDR3: CASSVGGSTDTQYF. The CDR3 DNA reads as TGCGCCAGCAGTGTTGGCGGGAGCACAGATACGCAGTATTTT.

The chain links TRBV5-1 to TRBJ1-1, with 9 bases fitting TRBD1. The J segment lost 5 bases and the V segment lost 4 bases, leaving 9 bases of the junction unmatched. This CDR3 contains 15 residues. Per germline, CDR1 SGHRS and CDR2 YFSETQ. This chain's CDR3 is CASSQSTGGGTEAFF. The CDR3 DNA sequence: TGCGCCAGCAGCCAAAGTACAGGGGGCGGAACTGAAGCTTTCTTT. The whole variable domain, filled in from reference TRBV5-1 and TRBJ1-1, reads KAGVTQTPRYLIKTRGQQVTLSCSPISGHRSVSWYQQTPGQGLQFLFEYFSETQRNKGNFPGRFSGRQFSNSRSEMNVSTLELGDSALYLCASSQSTGGGTEAFFGQGTRLTVV.

CDR3 amino acids: CASSLLAGVPDTQYF. CDR3 sequence (DNA): TGTGCCAGCAGTTTACTAGCGGGAGTCCCAGATACGCAGTATTTT. The chain combines TRBV27 with TRBJ2-3, with 10 positions matching TRBD2. This CDR3 has 15 residues. The J segment lost 4 bases and the V segment lost 2 bases, leaving 3 bases of the junction unmatched. Per the germline V gene, CDR1 is MNHEY and CDR2 is SMNVEV (reference sequence).

This rearrangement joins TRBV10-3 to TRBJ2-7; D unclear. Trimming stripped 4 bases from V and 4 bases from J, with 8 bases between. There are 12 residues in the CDR3. Germline V CDR1 and CDR2: ENHRY, SYGVKD. CDR3 DNA sequence: TGTGCCATCAGTGCCACCACTTACGAGCAGTACTTC. It codes for CAISATTYEQYF.